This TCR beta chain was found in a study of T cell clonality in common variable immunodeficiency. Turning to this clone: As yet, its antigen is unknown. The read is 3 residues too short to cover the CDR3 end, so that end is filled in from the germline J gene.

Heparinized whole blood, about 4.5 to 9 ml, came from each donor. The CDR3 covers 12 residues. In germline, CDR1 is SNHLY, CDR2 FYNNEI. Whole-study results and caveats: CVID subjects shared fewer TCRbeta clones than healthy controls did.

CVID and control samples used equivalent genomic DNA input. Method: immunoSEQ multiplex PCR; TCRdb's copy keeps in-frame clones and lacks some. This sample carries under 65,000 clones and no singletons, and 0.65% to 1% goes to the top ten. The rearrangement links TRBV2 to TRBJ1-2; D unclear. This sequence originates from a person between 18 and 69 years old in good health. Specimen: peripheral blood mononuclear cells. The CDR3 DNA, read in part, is TGTGCCAGCAGTTCTCCGAACAATGAC. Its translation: CASSSPNND. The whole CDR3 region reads CASSSPNNDYTF.